Listed below are T cell receptor beta chains from one sample, sequenced in a study of T cell repertoires in cytomegalovirus infection. One entry per CDR3 protein results from TCRdb running MiXCR on the reads. This sample carries fewer than 300,000 distinct CDR3 sequences, about 25% of them seen once, and the ten largest clones take approximately 15%. The sequencing input was PBMCs. Receptors originate from a human donor in good health (CMV status not recorded). Some clones in this sample may be carry-over from other donors' samples. Each CDR3 is given with its conserved first and last residue.

V	J	CDR3
TRBV18	TRBJ1-5	CASSDSSNQPQHF
TRBV28	TRBJ2-2	CASVPGQTGELFF
TRBV19	TRBJ2-7	CASSRTASTYEQYF
TRBV5-1	TRBJ1-1	CASSSQGSGNTEAYF
TRBV2	TRBJ2-2	CASSEEGASTGELFF
TRBV28	TRBJ1-5	CASSLEQGHQPQHF
TRBV11-3	TRBJ2-2	CASSRGQRNTGELFF
TRBV7-2	TRBJ2-1	CASSPGLAATYNEQFF
TRBV6-5	TRBJ2-2	CASSYGASHTGELFF
TRBV28	TRBJ2-7	CASGTDGGNYEQYF
TRBV28	TRBJ1-5	CASSATGNSNQPQHF
TRBV12-3/TRBV12-4	TRBJ2-7	CASSFRAAIYEQYF
TRBV6-8	TRBJ2-3	CASSYLAESTDTQYF
TRBV28	TRBJ2-3	CASSFPSGRSEDTQYF
TRBV14	TRBJ2-7	CASSQRTGNMDEQYF
TRBV5-1	TRBJ1-2	CASSSSGGQGYTF
TRBV9	TRBJ2-1	CASSVSRTRVYNEQFF
TRBV7-9	TRBJ2-7	CASSPGTRLDYEQYF
TRBV19	TRBJ2-1	CASSVSAGTRSRHEQFF
TRBV2	TRBJ1-2	CASSEIGDPNYGYTF
TRBV12-3/TRBV12-4	TRBJ2-1	CASSSRLGWQFF
TRBV11-2	TRBJ1-1	CASSFPVGGEAFF
TRBV2	TRBJ2-1	CASRPLGALNNEQFF
TRBV20-1	TRBJ2-1	CSARLGTSSYNEQFF
TRBV2	TRBJ2-1	CASRAGFSYNEQFF
TRBV12-3/TRBV12-4	TRBJ1-3	CASTYLLQGSSGNTIYF
TRBV9	TRBJ2-4	CASSRQGENIQYF
TRBV7-4	TRBJ2-5	CASSQFEETQYF
TRBV28	TRBJ1-4	CASSLTDRNGKLFF
TRBV20-1	TRBJ1-2	CSARKPRQEKIYGYTF
TRBV5-1	TRBJ2-5	CASSLLGQYQETQYF
TRBV20-1	TRBJ2-7	CSANTLAGQEEQYF